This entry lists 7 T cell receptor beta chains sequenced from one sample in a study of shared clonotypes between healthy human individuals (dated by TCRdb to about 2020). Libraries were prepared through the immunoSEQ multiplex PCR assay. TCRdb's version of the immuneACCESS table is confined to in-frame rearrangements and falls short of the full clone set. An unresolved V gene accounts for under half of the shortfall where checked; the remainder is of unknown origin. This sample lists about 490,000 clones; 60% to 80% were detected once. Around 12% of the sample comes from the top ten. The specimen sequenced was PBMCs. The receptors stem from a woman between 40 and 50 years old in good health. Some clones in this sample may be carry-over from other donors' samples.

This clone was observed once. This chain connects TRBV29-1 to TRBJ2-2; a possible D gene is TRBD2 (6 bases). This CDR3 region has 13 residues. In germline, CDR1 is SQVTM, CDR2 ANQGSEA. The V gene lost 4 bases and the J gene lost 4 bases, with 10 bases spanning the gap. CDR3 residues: CSVAGRGTGELFF. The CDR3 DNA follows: TGCAGCGTTGCGGGGCGGGGCACCGGGGAGCTGTTTTTT.

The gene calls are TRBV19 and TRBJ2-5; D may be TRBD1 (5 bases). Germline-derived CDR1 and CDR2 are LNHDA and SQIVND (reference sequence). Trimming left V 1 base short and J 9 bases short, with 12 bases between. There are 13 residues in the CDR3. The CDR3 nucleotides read TGTGCCAGTAGTATAGGCGAAGGGGTCGCCCAGTACTTC. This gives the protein CASSIGEGVAQYF.

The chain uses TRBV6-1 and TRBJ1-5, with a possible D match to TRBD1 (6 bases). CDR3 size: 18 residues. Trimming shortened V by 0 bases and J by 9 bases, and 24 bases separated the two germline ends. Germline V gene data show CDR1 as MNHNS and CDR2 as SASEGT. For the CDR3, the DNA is TGTGCCAGCAGTGAAGCGCTTCTAACTCCGCTCAGGGGCGGGCCCCAGCATTTT. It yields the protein CASSEALLTPLRGGPQHF.

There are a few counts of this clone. The CDR3 reads CASSGTGGQPQHF. CDR3 in DNA: TGTGCCAGTAGTGGAACAGGGGGACAGCCCCAGCATTTT. The V gene is TRBV19, the J gene TRBJ1-5, with 8 nucleotides matching TRBD1. Germline loops: CDR1 LNHDA, CDR2 SQIVND (reference sequence). V lost 5 bases to trimming and J lost 7 bases; unmatched junction nucleotides: 4. The CDR3 loop spans 13 amino acids.

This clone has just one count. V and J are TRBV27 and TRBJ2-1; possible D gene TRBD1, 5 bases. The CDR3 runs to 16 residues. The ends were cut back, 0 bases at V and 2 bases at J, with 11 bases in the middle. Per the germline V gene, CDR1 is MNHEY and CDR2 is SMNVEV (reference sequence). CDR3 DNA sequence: TGTGCCAGCAGTTTATCTGTCCAGGGCCCCTACAATGAGCAGTTCTTC. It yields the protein CASSLSVQGPYNEQFF.

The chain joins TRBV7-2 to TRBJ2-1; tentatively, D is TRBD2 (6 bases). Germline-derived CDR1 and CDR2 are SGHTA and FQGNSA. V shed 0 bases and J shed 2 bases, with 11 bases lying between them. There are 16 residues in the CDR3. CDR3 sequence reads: CASSLAGLATYNEQFF. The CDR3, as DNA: TGTGCCAGCAGCTTAGCTGGGCTAGCGACCTACAATGAGCAGTTCTTC.

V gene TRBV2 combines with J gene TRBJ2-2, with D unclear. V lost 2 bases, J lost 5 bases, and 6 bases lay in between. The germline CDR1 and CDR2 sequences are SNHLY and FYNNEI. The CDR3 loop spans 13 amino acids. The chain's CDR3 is CASSERETGELFF. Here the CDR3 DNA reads TGTGCCAGCAGTGAAAGGGAAACCGGGGAGCTGTTTTTT.